This record covers a single T cell receptor beta chain. The antigen it recognizes is unknown. Base quality data are lacking; no much larger clone is found one base away. The source of the sample is a study of shared clonotypes between healthy human individuals (dated by TCRdb to the early 2020s). Some background on the complete study: A few men and a couple of women, aged 18 to 49 years, made up the cohort. To estimate repertoire size and how much clonotypes are shared between individuals, the study performed deep sequencing of blood TCR repertoires from a few healthy adults. Leukapheresis yielded between about 0.94 and 8.9 billion PBMCs per donor. Libraries were prepared and TCR repertoires were sequenced by different laboratories using diverse techniques, in order to increase sequencing depth and limit assay-specific biases. Per donor, three plates each were used for CD4 naive and CD4 memory, two for CD8 naive, and one for CD8 memory.

Healthy HIV-negative adults with no recently reported acute infections or vaccinations were included as donors. All donors were Caucasian adults living in Nashville, Tennessee, USA. CD4+ T cells were enriched by magnetic negative selection; naive cells were then positively selected on CD45RA, and the negative fraction formed the memory subset. Blood was collected by leukapheresis, and PBMCs were isolated by Ficoll-Histopaque density gradient centrifugation and then cryopreserved in liquid nitrogen vapor phase. Purity and quantity of every magnetically sorted T cell population were checked by analytical flow cytometry. Each sorted fraction had its genomic DNA isolated and then quantified by UV absorbance on a Nanodrop 2000c. Between the V and J ends, shortened by 5 bases and 7 bases respectively, the junction contains 9 bases. The CDR3 holds 12 amino acids from the cysteine to the phenylalanine. The sequence is cut down to CDR3 DNA, 36 bases in frame from base 1. CDR1 and CDR2 are read off the germline V gene (reference sequence) as SEHNR and FQNEAQ.

Using the deep immunoSEQ assay, multiplex PCR amplified TCR CDR3 regions from genomic DNA. Extracted genomic DNA from each cell subset was distributed evenly across all wells of several immunoSEQ 96-well plates, and each plate was treated as a replicate. For sorted subsets, approximately 200 ng of genomic DNA, equivalent to around 29,000 T cell genomes, went into each replicate PCR. Purified libraries were measured with a Qubit 3.0 fluorometer, size-checked on a Bioanalyzer 2100, and measured again with the KAPA Library Quantification kit. Every immunoSEQ 96-well plate was sequenced on a separate single-read 150-cycle Illumina NextSeq 550 flow cell. The authors processed their data as follows. Because only junctional sequences without quality scores were contained in the immunoSEQ output, filtering matching that applied to full-length reads could not be performed. To assign V/J genes and CDR3, sequences were annotated against IMGT germline references using PyIR, a Python wrapper for IgBLAST v1.9. Reads were removed for weak V/J assignments (E-value above 1e-6), missing CDR3, stop codons, out-of-frame junctions, or ambiguous translated residues. V3J clonotypes were defined as sequences sharing the same inferred V gene, J gene, and CDR3 amino acid sequence. To compute the percentage overlap between repertoires, the number of shared unique clonotypes was divided by the size of the smaller repertoire. Three approaches were used to assess repertoire richness: RTK rarefaction, the Chao1 estimator, and Recon v2.1 estimates of unobserved clonotypes. Generation probabilities for all TCRbeta clonotypes obtained by the gDNA method from a handful of donors were computed using OLGA. Entries here come from immuneACCESS through TCRdb and include only in-frame sequences with V and J called. Some clones fail to appear in such tables; in the studies checked, an unresolved V gene covers under half of the shortfall, and the cause of the remainder is unknown. D and trimming were read from the DNA, whereas the V and J calls and clone size are those reported in that table. The sample profile shows about 770,000 clones; just under 75% of them were found once. Less than 2% of the sample rests with the top ten.

The paper's findings and limits, for the study overall: The genetic and exposure-history diversity represented was limited by the small number of donors. Across several donors, approximately 5% of naive CD4, roughly 3.5% of naive CD8, roughly 2.2% of memory CD4, and approximately 0.4% of memory CD8 clonotypes were shared. Pairwise subsampling indicated that sequencing depth was expected to affect the degree of clonotype sharing among donors. Higher generation probabilities were observed for clonotypes shared by all four sorted-subset donors than for non-shared clonotypes. Rarefaction of sorted-subset datasets indicated incomplete sequencing despite the large sequencing depth. Sampling was restricted to blood, and TCR repertoires in tissue are likely to differ from TCR repertoires in blood. Naive subsets generally had larger estimated clonotype richness than memory subsets did.

Recombination joined TRBV7-9 with TRBJ2-1, and perhaps TRBD2 as D gene, on 5 matching bases. The sequence was collected from a woman between 25 and 40 years old in good health. What was sequenced was memory CD4+ T cells sorted from blood. The label giving this sample's cell subset or site can be read as: CD45RA-negative fraction. The DNA sequence is TGTGCCAGCAGCATCAGCGGAAATGAGCAGTTCTTC. Its protein is CASSISGNEQFF.